This TCR beta chain came from a study of CD8 T cells in Susac syndrome. This CDR3 is built from 14 residues. CDR1 is GTSNPN, CDR2 SVGIG, per germline (reference sequence). V shed 4 bases, J shed 3 bases, and the junction held 7 bases outside the gene matches. Random hexamers were used to reverse transcribe an amount of roughly 0.5 to 1 ug RNA. The immunoSEQ assay covered 54 Vbeta and 13 Jbeta segments for CDR3. Via MiXCR, TCRdb re-called the immunoSEQ multiplex PCR reads, giving one row per CDR3 protein. The sample holds roughly 170,000 distinct CDR3 sequences; 93% are singletons and the top ten take roughly 0.1%. High-throughput TCR beta sequencing covered peripheral CD8+ and CD4+ T cells. Negative magnetic isolation gave CD8+ and CD4+ cells; FACS enriched CD8+ TEMRA.

This sequence was found in a human donor with multiple sclerosis. The sequenced sample consisted of CD4+ T cells from PBMCs. The genes are TRBV30 and TRBJ1-2; the match to TRBD1 covers 8 bases. CDR3 in amino acids: CAWITGGGDYGYTF. In DNA form, the CDR3 reads TGTGCCTGGATCACAGGGGGGGGTGACTATGGCTACACCTTC. The full variable domain, rest sourced from reference TRBV30 and TRBJ1-2, is SQTIHQWPATLVQPVGSPLSLECTVEGTSNPNLYWYRQAAGRGLQLLFYSVGIGQISSEVPQNLSASRPQDRQFILSSKKLLLSDSGFYLCAWITGGGDYGYTFGSGTRLTVV.